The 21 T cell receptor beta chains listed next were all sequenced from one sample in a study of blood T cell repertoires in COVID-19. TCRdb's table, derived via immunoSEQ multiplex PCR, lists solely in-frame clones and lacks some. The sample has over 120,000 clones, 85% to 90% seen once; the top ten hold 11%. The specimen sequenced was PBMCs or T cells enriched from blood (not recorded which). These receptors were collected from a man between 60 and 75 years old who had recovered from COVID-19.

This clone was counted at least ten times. As DNA, the CDR3 is TGTGCCAGCCAGCGGGCCGCAGGGAACAATCAGCCCCAGCATTTT. Its protein is CASQRAAGNNQPQHF. This sequence joins TRBV6-5 and TRBJ1-5; tentative D call: TRBD1 (5 bases). The CDR3 loop spans 15 amino acids. Per germline, CDR1 MNHEY and CDR2 SVGAGI. Trimming left V 8 bases short and J 3 bases short, with 17 bases between.

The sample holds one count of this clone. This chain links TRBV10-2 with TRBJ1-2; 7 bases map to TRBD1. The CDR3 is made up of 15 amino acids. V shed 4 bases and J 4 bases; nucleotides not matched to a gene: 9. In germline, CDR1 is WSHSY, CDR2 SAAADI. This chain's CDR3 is CASSGLTGSTYGYTF. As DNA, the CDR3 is TGCGCCAGCAGTGGGTTGACAGGGAGTACCTATGGCTACACCTTC.

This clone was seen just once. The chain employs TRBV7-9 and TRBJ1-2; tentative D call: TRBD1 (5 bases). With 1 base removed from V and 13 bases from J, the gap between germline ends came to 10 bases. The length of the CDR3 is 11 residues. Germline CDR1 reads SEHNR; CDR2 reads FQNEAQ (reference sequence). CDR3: CASSLGGQGTF. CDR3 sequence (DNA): TGTGCCAGCAGCTTAGGAGGACAAGGCACCTTC.

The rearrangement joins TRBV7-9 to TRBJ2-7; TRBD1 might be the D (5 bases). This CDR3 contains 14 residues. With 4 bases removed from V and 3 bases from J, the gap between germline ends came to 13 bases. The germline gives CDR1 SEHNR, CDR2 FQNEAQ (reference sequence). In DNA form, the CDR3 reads TGTGCCAGCAGCTCATCGACAGAACGCTACGAGCAGTACTTC. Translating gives CASSSSTERYEQYF.

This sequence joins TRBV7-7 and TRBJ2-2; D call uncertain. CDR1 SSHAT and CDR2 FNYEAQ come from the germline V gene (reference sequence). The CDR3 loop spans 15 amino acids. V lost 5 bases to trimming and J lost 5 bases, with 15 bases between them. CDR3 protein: CASSATLLETGELFF. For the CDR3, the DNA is TGTGCCAGCAGCGCAACGTTGTTGGAGACCGGGGAGCTGTTTTTT.

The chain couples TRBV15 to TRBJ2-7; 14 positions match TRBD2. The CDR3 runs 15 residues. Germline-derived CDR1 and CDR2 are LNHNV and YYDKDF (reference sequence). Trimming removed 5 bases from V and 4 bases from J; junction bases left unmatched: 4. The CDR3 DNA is TGTGCCACCAGCTTCGGACTAGCGGGGGGTTACGAGCAGTACTTC. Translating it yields CATSFGLAGGYEQYF.

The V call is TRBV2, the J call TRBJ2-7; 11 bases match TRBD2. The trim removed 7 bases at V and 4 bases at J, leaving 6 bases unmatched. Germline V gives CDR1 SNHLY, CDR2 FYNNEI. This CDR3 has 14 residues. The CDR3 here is CASTRSGRVYEQYF. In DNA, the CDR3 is TGTGCCAGCACCCGTAGCGGGAGGGTATACGAGCAGTACTTC. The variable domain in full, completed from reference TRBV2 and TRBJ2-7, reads EPEVTQTPSHQVTQMGQEVILRCVPISNHLYFYWYRQILGQKVEFLVSFYNNEISEKSEIFDDQFSVERPDGSNFTLKIRSTKLEDSAMYFCASTRSGRVYEQYFGPGTRLTVT.

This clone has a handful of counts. The CDR3 here is CASSSGGAVGEQFF. The CDR3 bases are TGTGCCAGCAGTTCGGGGGGGGCGGTGGGTGAGCAGTTCTTC. The chain links TRBV28 to TRBJ2-1; TRBD2 agrees at 8 bases. This CDR3 has 14 amino acids. Germline V lookup: CDR1 MDHEN, CDR2 SYDVKM. J gave up 9 bases and V 4 bases, and 8 bases lay outside the gene matches.

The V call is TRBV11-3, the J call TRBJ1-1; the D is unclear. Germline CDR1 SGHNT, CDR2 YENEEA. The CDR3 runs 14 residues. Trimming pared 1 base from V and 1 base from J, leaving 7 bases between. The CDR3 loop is CASSLGRENTEAFF. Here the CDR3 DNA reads TGTGCCAGCAGCTTAGGGCGGGAGAACACTGAAGCTTTCTTT.

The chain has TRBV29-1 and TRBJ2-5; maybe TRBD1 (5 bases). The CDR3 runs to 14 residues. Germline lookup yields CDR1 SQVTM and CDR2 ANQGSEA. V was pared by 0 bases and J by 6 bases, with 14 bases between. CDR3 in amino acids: CSVEDRQGRQTQYF. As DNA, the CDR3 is TGCAGCGTTGAAGATCGGCAGGGCAGGCAGACCCAGTACTTC.

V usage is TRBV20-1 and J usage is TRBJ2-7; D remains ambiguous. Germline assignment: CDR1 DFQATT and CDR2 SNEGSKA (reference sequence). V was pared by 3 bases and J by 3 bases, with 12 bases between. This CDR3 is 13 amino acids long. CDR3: CSASGARSYEQYF. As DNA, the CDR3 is TGCAGTGCTAGTGGAGCGAGAAGCTACGAGCAGTACTTC.

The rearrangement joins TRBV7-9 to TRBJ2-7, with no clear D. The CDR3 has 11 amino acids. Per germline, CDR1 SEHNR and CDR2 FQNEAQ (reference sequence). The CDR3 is CAAASSYEQYF. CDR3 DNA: TGTGCTGCGGCCAGCTCCTACGAGCAGTACTTC. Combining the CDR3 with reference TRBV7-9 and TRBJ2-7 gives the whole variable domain DTGVSQNPRHKITKRGQNVTFRCDPISEHNRLYWYRQTLGQGPEFLTYFQNEAQLEKSRLLSDRFSAERPKGSFSTLEIQRTEQGDSAMYLCAAASSYEQYFGPGTRLTVT.

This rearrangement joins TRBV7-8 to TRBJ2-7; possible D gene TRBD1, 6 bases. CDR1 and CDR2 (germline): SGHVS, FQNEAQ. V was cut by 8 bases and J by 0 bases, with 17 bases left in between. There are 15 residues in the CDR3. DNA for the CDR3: TGTGCCAGCGGTTCTCACAGGACAGCCTCCTACGAGCAGTACTTC. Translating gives CASGSHRTASYEQYF.

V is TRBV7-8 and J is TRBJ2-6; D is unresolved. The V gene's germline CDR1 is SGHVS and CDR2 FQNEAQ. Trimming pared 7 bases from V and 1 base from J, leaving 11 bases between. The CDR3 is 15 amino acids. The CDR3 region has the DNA TGTGCCAGCACCGTTCCCAGGTCTGGGGCCAACGTCCTGACTTTC. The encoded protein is CASTVPRSGANVLTF. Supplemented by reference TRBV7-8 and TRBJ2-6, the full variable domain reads GAGVSQSPRYKVAKRGQDVALRCDPISGHVSLFWYQQALGQGPEFLTYFQNEAQLDKSGLPSDRFFAERPEGSVSTLKIQRTQQEDSAVYLCASTVPRSGANVLTFGAGSRLTVL.

CDR3 in amino acids: CASGGTAPITGELFF. As DNA, the CDR3 is TGTGCCAGCGGCGGGACAGCTCCTATAACCGGGGAGCTGTTTTTT. The rearrangement links TRBV3-1 (or the pseudogene TRBV3-2) to TRBJ2-2, with D possibly being TRBD1 (7 bases). Looked up from germline, CDR1 is LGHDT and CDR2 is YNNKEL (reference sequence). The CDR3 is made up of 15 amino acids. The V end lost 8 bases, the J end lost 5 bases, and 18 bases lay between the germline ends.

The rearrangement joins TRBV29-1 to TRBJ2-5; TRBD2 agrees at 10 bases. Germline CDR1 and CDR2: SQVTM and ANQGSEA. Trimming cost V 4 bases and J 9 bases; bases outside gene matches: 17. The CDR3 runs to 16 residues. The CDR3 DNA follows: TGCAGCGTTGTGCTAGCGGGGGTGACAACCTCAGTGGCCCAGTACTTC. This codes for CSVVLAGVTTSVAQYF.

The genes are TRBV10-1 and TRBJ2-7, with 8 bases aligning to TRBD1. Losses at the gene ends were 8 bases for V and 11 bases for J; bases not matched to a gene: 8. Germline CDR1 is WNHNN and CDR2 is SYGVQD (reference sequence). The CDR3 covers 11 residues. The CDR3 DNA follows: TGCGCCAGCCCTAGGACAGGGTCCGAGTACTTC. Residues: CASPRTGSEYF.

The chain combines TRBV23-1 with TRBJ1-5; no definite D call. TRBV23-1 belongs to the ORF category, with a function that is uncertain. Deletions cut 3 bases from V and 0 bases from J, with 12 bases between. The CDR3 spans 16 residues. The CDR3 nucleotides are TGCGCCAGCAGTCACGTGGTCAGGCATAGCAATCAGCCCCAGCATTTT. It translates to CASSHVVRHSNQPQHF.

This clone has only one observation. For the CDR3, the DNA is TGTGCCACCAGTGAGGCAGGGGGCAGAAACACTGAAGCTTTCTTT. Protein: CATSEAGGRNTEAFF. The V call is TRBV24-1, the J call TRBJ1-1; 8 nucleotides align to TRBD1. V was pared by 4 bases and J by 2 bases, with 5 bases of the junction left unmatched. This CDR3 contains 15 residues. Germline V gene data show CDR1 as KGHDR and CDR2 as SFDVKD.

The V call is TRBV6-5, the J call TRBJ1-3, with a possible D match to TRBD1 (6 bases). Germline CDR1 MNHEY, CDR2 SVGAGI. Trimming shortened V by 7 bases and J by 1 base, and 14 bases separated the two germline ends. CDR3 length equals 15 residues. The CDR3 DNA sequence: TGTGCCAGCACCGGAAGACAGGCTTCTGGAAACACCATATATTTT. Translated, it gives CASTGRQASGNTIYF.

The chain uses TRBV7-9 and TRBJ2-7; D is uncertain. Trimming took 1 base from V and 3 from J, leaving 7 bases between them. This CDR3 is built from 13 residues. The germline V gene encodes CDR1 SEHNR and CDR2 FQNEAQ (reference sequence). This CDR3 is CASSLGLNYEQYF. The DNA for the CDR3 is TGTGCCAGCAGCTTAGGACTCAACTACGAGCAGTACTTC.